This TCR beta chain stems from a study of blood T cell repertoires in COVID-19. Turning to the study itself: The United States, Italy and Spain supplied acute and convalescent COVID-19 samples. T cells, B-cell-depleted T cells, or PBMCs supplied cDNA or gDNA.

Original analysis: Amplification with reference gene primers provided the estimates of nucleated cell counts. Sequenced by immunoSEQ multiplex PCR; TCRdb stores in-frame clones only, minus some. V and J calls and clone size come straight from that table; D and trimming were deduced from the DNA. The profile shows 150,000 to 200,000 clones, about 90% of them singletons. The CDR3 length is 15 residues. Germline CDR1 MRHNA, CDR2 SNTAGT. The junction had 12 bases not matched to a gene; V was cut back by 6 bases and J by 5 bases. The chain is built from TRBV6-4 and TRBJ2-7; 8 bases agree with TRBD2. The sequenced material came from peripheral blood. The origin of this receptor is an older man with active or convalescent COVID-19. The CDR3 DNA sequence: TGTGCCAGCAGCGATGGCCCGGGAGGGCCCCACGAGCAGTACTTC. Translated: CASSDGPGGPHEQYF.